One and the same sample provided the 5 T cell receptor beta chains below, sequenced in a study of T cell responses to AZD1222 COVID-19 vaccine. Produced via immunoSEQ multiplex PCR; TCRdb's table is partial and in-frame only. Counted here are tens of thousands of clones, 70% to 85% occurring once; the ten biggest clones make up 20% to 25%. This specimen was peripheral blood, taken on day 0 of MenACWY control vaccination. The receptors here all came from an adult in good health.

CDR3 loop: CASSEARGPTGAFF. The DNA for the CDR3 is TGTGCCAGCAGTGAAGCACGAGGACCAACCGGAGCTTTCTTT. The genes are TRBV6-1 and TRBJ1-1; the D is unclear. V was trimmed by 0 bases and J by 10 bases, leaving 15 bases between them. Per germline, CDR1 MNHNS and CDR2 SASEGT. The CDR3 has 14 residues.

The V gene is TRBV27, the J gene TRBJ1-3; TRBD1 matches 7 bases. CDR3 length equals 17 residues. Germline CDR1 reads MNHEY; CDR2 reads SMNVEV (reference sequence). The V gene end was trimmed by 0 bases and the J gene end by 2 bases; junction bases not matched to a gene: 7. Here the CDR3 DNA reads TGTGCCAGCAGTTTATCTCCACAGGGGTGGCCTGGAAACACCATATATTTT. It translates to CASSLSPQGWPGNTIYF.

The chain is built from TRBV6-4 and TRBJ1-5, with D unresolved. CDR3 length: 13 amino acids. Trimming cost V 4 bases and J 4 bases, with 8 bases left between them. CDR1 and CDR2 (germline): MRHNA, SNTAGT. CDR3 sequence (DNA): TGTGCCAGCAGTGTGGGCACTAATCAGCCCCAGCATTTT. This translates into CASSVGTNQPQHF.

The chain is built from TRBV28 and TRBJ2-1, with 9 bases that match TRBD2. The germline gives CDR1 MDHEN, CDR2 SYDVKM. Losses at the gene ends were 3 bases for V and 5 bases for J; bases not matched to a gene: 5. The length of the CDR3 is 15 residues. The DNA of the CDR3 is TGTGCCAGCAGTTTGAGTCTAGCGGGAAACAATGAGCAGTTCTTC. It specifies CASSLSLAGNNEQFF.

This clone occurred a few times. The J gene is TRBJ1-1, the V gene TRBV30; 7 positions agree with TRBD1. This CDR3 is 12 amino acids long. J was trimmed by 13 bases and V by 1 base; bases with no gene match: 9. Germline lookup yields CDR1 GTSNPN and CDR2 SVGIG (reference sequence). The DNA for the CDR3 is TGTGCCTGGAGTGGAAGCTGGACAGGCGATTTCTTT. This gives the protein CAWSGSWTGDFF.